The entry below describes one T cell receptor beta chain. Its antigen is unidentified. No fewer than 7 million PBMCs went into each sample. V lost 8 bases to trimming and J lost 0 bases, with 18 bases between them. The CDR3 contains 16 residues. From germline, CDR1 is SEHNR and CDR2 FQNEAQ (reference sequence). The authors ran a second PCR of about 6 to 11 cycles using a sample-barcoded 5' primer and a J-beta primer mix. MiXCR, applied by TCRdb to the 5' RACE reads, yields one record per CDR3 protein. In the table there are nearly 800,000 distinct CDR3 sequences, around 25% of which are singletons. The sample belongs to a study of blood T cells in healthy people across ages. General observations from the study: Observed TCR beta diversity per million T cells went down as age went up. This fall followed a roughly linear course with age. Naive CD4+ cell counts and diversity both ran higher in long-lived than in aged donors. CMV status of donors was not determined, possibly confounding expanded clonotype changes.

This sample was also put to use in a study of T cells of mothers and their children.

This clonotype was sampled from a boy younger than 18 in good health. The material sequenced was blood. The genes are TRBV7-9 and TRBJ2-3; D possibly matches TRBD1 or TRBD2 (6 bases each). CDR3 DNA sequence: TGTGCCAGCGCTGTAAGGGGGGACGTAAGCACAGATACGCAGTATTTT. This encodes CASAVRGDVSTDTQYF.